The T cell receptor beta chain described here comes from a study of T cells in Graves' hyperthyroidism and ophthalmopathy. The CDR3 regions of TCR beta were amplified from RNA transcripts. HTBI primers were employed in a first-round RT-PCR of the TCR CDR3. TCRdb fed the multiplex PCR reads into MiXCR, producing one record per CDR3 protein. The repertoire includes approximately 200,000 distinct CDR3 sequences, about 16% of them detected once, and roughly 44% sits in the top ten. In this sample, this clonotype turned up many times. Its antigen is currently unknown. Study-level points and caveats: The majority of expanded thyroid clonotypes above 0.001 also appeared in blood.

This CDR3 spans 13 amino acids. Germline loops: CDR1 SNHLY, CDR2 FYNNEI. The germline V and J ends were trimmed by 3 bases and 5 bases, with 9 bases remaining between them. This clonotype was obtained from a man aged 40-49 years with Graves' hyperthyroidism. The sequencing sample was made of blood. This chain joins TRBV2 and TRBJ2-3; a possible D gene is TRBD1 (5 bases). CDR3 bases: TGTGCCAGCAGTGACCCGACAGAAGATACGCAGTATTTT. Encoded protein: CASSDPTEDTQYF.